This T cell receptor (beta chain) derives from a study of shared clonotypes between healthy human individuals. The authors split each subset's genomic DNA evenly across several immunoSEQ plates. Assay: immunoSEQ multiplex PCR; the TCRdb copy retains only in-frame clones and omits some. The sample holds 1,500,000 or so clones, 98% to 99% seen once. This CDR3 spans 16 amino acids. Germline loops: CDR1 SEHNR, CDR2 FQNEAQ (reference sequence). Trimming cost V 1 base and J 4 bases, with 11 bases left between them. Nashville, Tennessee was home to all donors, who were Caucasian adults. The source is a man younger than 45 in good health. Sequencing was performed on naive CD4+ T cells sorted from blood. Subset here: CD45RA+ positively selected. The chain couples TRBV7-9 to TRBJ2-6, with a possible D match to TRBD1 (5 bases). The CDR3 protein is CASSLVGGAGANVLTF. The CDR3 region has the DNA TGTGCCAGCAGCTTAGTGGGTGGGGCCGGGGCCAACGTCCTGACTTTC. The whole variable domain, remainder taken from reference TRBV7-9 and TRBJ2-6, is DTGVSQNPRHKITKRGQNVTFRCDPISEHNRLYWYRQTLGQGPEFLTYFQNEAQLEKSRLLSDRFSAERPKGSFSTLEIQRTEQGDSAMYLCASSLVGGAGANVLTFGAGSRLTVL.